The 6 T cell receptor beta chains below all came from one sample that was sequenced in a study of spatial heterogeneity in lung cancer. Time point described: sample taken at primary tumor resection. These receptors' antigens are unknown. MiXCR, applied by TCRdb to the 5' RACE reads, yields one record per CDR3 protein. The sample includes 950 to 1,100 distinct CDR3 sequences, roughly 25% of them seen just once. Study results and caveats: The study found that expanded intratumoral alpha and beta TCR counts tracked tumor mutation counts.

Sample: lung tumor tissue, taken at surgery. Every receptor here comes from a male donor with early-stage non-small cell lung cancer.

A word on this clonotype: Found in a library prepared for alpha chains, this beta chain is an off-target read, and its abundance has little meaning. The chain joins TRBV5-6 to TRBJ2-3; no clear D gene. V lost 1 base and J lost 2, with 8 bases in between. The CDR3 contains 14 residues. Germline lookup yields CDR1 SGHDT and CDR2 YYEEEE. CDR3 sequence (DNA): TGTGCCAGCAGCTTGATCCGGTACACAGATACGCAGTATTTT. It encodes CASSLIRYTDTQYF.

This clonotype counts as large. A library prepared for alpha chains yielded this beta chain as an off-target read; its size is of little meaning. This chain connects TRBV28 to TRBJ2-1, with TRBD2 identical over 10 bases. Per germline, CDR1 MDHEN and CDR2 SYDVKM. The CDR3 spans 15 residues. The J segment lost 6 bases and the V segment lost 1 base, leaving 3 bases of the junction unmatched. CDR3 amino acids: CASSLFSGRANEQFF. Here the CDR3 DNA reads TGTGCCAGCAGTTTATTCAGCGGGAGGGCCAATGAGCAGTTCTTC.

As concerns this clonotype: The library was built for alpha chains, so this beta chain is an off-target read and its size means little. The rearrangement uses TRBV5-1 and TRBJ2-5; TRBD1 aligns across 8 bases. The CDR3 spans 13 residues. After removal of 4 bases from V and 6 bases from J, the junction contained 5 bases not matched to a gene. Germline CDR1 and CDR2: SGHRS and YFSETQ. CDR3 protein: CASSQTGEQTQYF. The CDR3 DNA follows: TGCGCCAGCAGCCAGACAGGGGAACAGACCCAGTACTTC.

To note about this clonotype: With the library built for alpha chains, this beta chain is off target and its frequency is not meaningful. The chain links TRBV27 to TRBJ2-7, with 9 bases aligning to TRBD2. The CDR3 sequence is 16 residues long. The V gene's germline CDR1 is MNHEY and CDR2 SMNVEV (reference sequence). J was trimmed by 4 bases and V by 6 bases; bases with no gene match: 13. CDR3 region: CASSSPRSGRGYEQYF. In DNA form, the CDR3 reads TGTGCCAGCAGCTCCCCGCGTAGCGGGAGAGGTTACGAGCAGTACTTC.

By proportion, this clonotype is large. In a library made to pick up alpha chains, this beta chain is a stray read with a size that means little. J is TRBJ2-7 and V is TRBV9; the D gene is possibly TRBD1 (6 bases). Trimming stripped 0 bases from V and 6 bases from J, with 16 bases between. CDR1 is SGDLS, CDR2 YYNGEE, per germline. CDR3 length: 15 amino acids. The CDR3, as DNA: TGTGCCAGCAGCGTAGCTCAGGGGAGTCGGTCCGAGCAGTACTTC. Protein product: CASSVAQGSRSEQYF.

Worth noting for this clonotype: This beta chain is an unintended read in a library built for alpha chains; its size means little. The J gene is TRBJ2-1, the V gene TRBV5-1; TRBD2 matches 9 bases. Germline V lookup: CDR1 SGHRS, CDR2 YFSETQ. This CDR3 contains 14 residues. The junction had 1 base not matched to a gene; V was cut back by 3 bases and J by 3 bases. The CDR3, as DNA: TGCGCCAGCAGCTCTAGCGGGGACTACAATGAGCAGTTCTTC. Translation gives CASSSSGDYNEQFF.